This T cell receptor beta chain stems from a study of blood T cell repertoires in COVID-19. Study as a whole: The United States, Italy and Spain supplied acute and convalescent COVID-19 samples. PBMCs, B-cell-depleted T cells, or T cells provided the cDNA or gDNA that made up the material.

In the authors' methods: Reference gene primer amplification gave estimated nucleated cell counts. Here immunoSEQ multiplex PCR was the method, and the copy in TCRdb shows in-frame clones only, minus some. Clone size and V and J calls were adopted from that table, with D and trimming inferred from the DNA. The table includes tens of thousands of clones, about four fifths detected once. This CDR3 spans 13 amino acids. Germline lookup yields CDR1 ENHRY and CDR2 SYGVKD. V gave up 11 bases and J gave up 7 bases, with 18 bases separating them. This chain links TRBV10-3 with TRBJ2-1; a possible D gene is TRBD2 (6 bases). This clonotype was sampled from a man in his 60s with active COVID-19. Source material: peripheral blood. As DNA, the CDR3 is TGTGCCGCGGCGGGGCTAGCTAGGAATGAGCAGTTCTTC. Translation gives CAAAGLARNEQFF.